The 13 T cell receptor beta chains below come from one sample, sequenced in a study of beta chain features in type 1 diabetes. General study points: TCRB CDR3s were moderately but significantly shorter in Type 1 diabetes patients in all four CD4+ subsets.

Sequencing targeted expressed TCRB transcripts, as all isolated RNA had been reverse transcribed. Assay used: immunoSEQ multiplex PCR; TCRdb lists only in-frame clones, some missing. In the table there are 150,000 to 190,000 clones, 10% to 13% of which are singletons. These receptors' targets are unknown. The sample comprised central memory CD4+ T cells from blood. Receptors were obtained from a man aged 25-45 years with type 1 diabetes.

This sequence joins TRBV28 and TRBJ2-7; 7 bases map to TRBD1. With 6 bases clipped from V and 12 bases from J, the junction kept 11 bases outside the gene matches. This CDR3 contains 12 residues. CDR1 is MDHEN and CDR2 is SYDVKM in the germline V gene. In DNA, the CDR3 is TGTGCCAGCAGACCTGACGCAGGGGGTTTGTACTTC. The encoded protein is CASRPDAGGLYF.

This clone was observed a handful of times. The chain is built from TRBV7-2 and TRBJ2-1; 7 nucleotides match TRBD2. CDR3 length: 15 residues. Germline loops: CDR1 SGHTA, CDR2 FQGNSA. The J segment lost 7 bases and the V segment lost 0 bases, leaving 6 bases of the junction unmatched. CDR3 sequence: CASSLAGGNLNEQFF. CDR3 nucleotide sequence: TGTGCCAGCAGCTTAGCGGGGGGGAATTTGAATGAGCAGTTCTTC.

V usage is TRBV5-1 and J usage is TRBJ2-6; TRBD1 is a possible D gene (5 bases). The CDR3 extends over 16 amino acids. Germline V gene data show CDR1 as SGHRS and CDR2 as YFSETQ. V lost 2 bases and J lost 0, with 9 bases in between. Written as DNA, the CDR3 is TGCGCCAGCAGCTTAGGTGGGGCCTCTGGGGCCAACGTCCTGACTTTC. Its protein product is CASSLGGASGANVLTF.

The genes are TRBV18 and TRBJ2-1, with 11 bases identical to TRBD2. Germline V gene lookup returns CDR1 KGHSH and CDR2 LQKENI. Germline trimming cut 2 bases from V and 7 bases from J; bases unmatched to any gene: 7. The CDR3 is 16 amino acids. The CDR3 spells CASSPRTSGLDNEQFF. CDR3 bases: TGTGCCAGCTCACCAAGGACTAGCGGGCTGGATAATGAGCAGTTCTTC.

This clone appeared a few times. This chain connects TRBV19 to TRBJ2-1; D is possibly TRBD2 (5 bases). Trimming removed 7 bases at V and 3 bases at J, with 13 bases between. Germline loops: CDR1 LNHDA, CDR2 SQIVND (reference sequence). CDR3 length equals 14 residues. CDR3 loop: CASTPADRYNEQFF. DNA of the CDR3: TGTGCCAGTACACCAGCGGACCGCTACAATGAGCAGTTCTTC. The full variable domain, rest sourced from reference TRBV19 and TRBJ2-1, is DGGITQSPKYLFRKEGQNVTLSCEQNLNHDAMYWYRQDPGQGLRLIYYSQIVNDFQKGDIAEGYSVSREKKESFPLTVTSAQKNPTAFYLCASTPADRYNEQFFGPGTRLTVL.

V usage is TRBV2 and J usage is TRBJ1-1, with D tentatively TRBD1 (6 bases). The CDR3 has 13 amino acids. The V and J ends lost 6 bases and 4 bases respectively, with 12 bases between them. Germline CDR1 reads SNHLY; CDR2 reads FYNNEI. CDR3 in DNA: TGTGCCAGCAGGGGACAATGGCGCACTGAAGCTTTCTTT. The encoded protein is CASRGQWRTEAFF.

The chain recombines TRBV4-2 with TRBJ2-7; 7 bases are shared with TRBD2. The CDR3 runs 15 residues. Looked up from germline, CDR1 is LGHNA and CDR2 is YNFKEQ. V lost 3 bases to trimming and J lost 0 bases; unmatched junction nucleotides: 5. CDR3 bases: TGTGCCAGCAGCCATGGAGGCGGGAGCTCCTACGAGCAGTACTTC. This sequence encodes CASSHGGGSSYEQYF.

This sequence joins TRBV30 and TRBJ2-7, with D possibly being TRBD2 (6 bases). The CDR3 consists of 13 residues. Germline CDR1 is GTSNPN and CDR2 is SVGIG (reference sequence). With 3 bases removed from V and 6 bases from J, the gap between germline ends came to 15 bases. The CDR3 sequence is CAWRAPTSSEQYF. The CDR3 DNA sequence: TGTGCCTGGAGGGCCCCTACTAGCTCCGAGCAGTACTTC. The full variable domain, completed using reference TRBV30 and TRBJ2-7, is SQTIHQWPATLVQPVGSPLSLECTVEGTSNPNLYWYRQAAGRGLQLLFYSVGIGQISSEVPQNLSASRPQDRQFILSSKKLLLSDSGFYLCAWRAPTSSEQYFGPGTRLTVT.

The gene calls are TRBV28 and TRBJ2-2; D remains unclear. The V end lost 6 bases, the J end lost 1 base, and 9 bases lay between the germline ends. Looked up from germline, CDR1 is MDHEN and CDR2 is SYDVKM. This CDR3 is 14 amino acids long. The CDR3 protein is CASRQTRNTGELFF. The DNA for the CDR3 is TGTGCCAGCAGACAAACCAGGAACACCGGGGAGCTGTTTTTT.

The CDR3 nucleotides read TGCGCCAGCAGCCAAGTTCTGACTAATGGGAGGGATGAGCAGTTCTTC. Its translation: CASSQVLTNGRDEQFF. The chain links TRBV4-1 to TRBJ2-1; 7 bases line up with TRBD2. The V segment lost 1 base and the J segment 8 bases; nucleotides outside the gene matches: 11. CDR3 size: 16 residues. The V gene's germline CDR1 is MGHRA and CDR2 YSYEKL.

The chain has TRBV7-2 and TRBJ1-1, with D uncertain. CDR3 length equals 13 residues. Per the germline V gene, CDR1 is SGHTA and CDR2 is FQGNSA. Between the trimmed V and J ends, which lost 5 bases and 5 bases, there was a span of 12 bases. The CDR3 loop is CASSAGPGTEAFF. The CDR3 DNA is TGTGCCAGCAGCGCAGGTCCGGGGACTGAAGCTTTCTTT.

The J gene is TRBJ1-2, the V gene TRBV7-2, with 7 positions matching TRBD1. J lost 6 bases, V lost 5 bases, and 12 bases had no gene match. Per germline, CDR1 SGHTA and CDR2 FQGNSA. The CDR3 is 15 residues long. DNA for the CDR3: TGTGCCAGCAGCCCCAACACCCCGACAGGGCATGGCTACACCTTC. Translated, it gives CASSPNTPTGHGYTF.

This clone turned up a few times. The V and J genes are TRBV7-9 and TRBJ1-2; TRBD1 might be the D (6 bases). Trimming pared 3 bases from V and 7 bases from J, leaving 9 bases between. Germline-derived CDR1 and CDR2 are SEHNR and FQNEAQ (reference sequence). The length of the CDR3 is 12 residues. The CDR3 here is CASSLAGAGYTF. As DNA, the CDR3 is TGTGCCAGCAGCTTGGCAGGGGCTGGCTACACCTTC.